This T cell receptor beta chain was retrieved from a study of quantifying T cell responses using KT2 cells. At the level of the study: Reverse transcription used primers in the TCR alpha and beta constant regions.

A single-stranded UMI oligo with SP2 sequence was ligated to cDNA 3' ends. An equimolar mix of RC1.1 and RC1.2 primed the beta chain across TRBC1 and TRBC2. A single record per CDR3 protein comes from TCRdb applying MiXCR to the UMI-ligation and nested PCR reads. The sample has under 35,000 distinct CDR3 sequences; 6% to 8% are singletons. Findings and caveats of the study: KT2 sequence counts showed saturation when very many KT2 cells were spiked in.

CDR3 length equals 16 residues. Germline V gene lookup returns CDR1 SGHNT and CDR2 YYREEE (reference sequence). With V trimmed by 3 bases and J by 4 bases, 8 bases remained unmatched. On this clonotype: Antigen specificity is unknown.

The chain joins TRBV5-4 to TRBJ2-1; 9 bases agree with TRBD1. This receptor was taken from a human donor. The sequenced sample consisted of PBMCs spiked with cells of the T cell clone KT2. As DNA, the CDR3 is TGTGCCAGCAGCTCAACGGGACAGGGTATATACAATGAGCAGTTCTTC. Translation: CASSSTGQGIYNEQFF. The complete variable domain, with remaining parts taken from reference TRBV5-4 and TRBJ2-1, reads ETGVTQSPTHLIKTRGQQVTLRCSSQSGHNTVSWYQQALGQGPQFIFQYYREEENGRGNFPPRFSGLQFPNYSSELNVNALELDDSALYLCASSSTGQGIYNEQFFGPGTRLTVL.